This is a list of T cell receptor beta chains from one sample in a study of OX40 agonist ivuxolimab in advanced cancers. The table came from immunoSEQ multiplex PCR; TCRdb's copy has only in-frame clones and leaves some out. The table includes about 18,000 clones, around two thirds detected once. The source material was CD4+ or CD8+ T cells sorted from blood, sampled in a trial of the OX40 agonist ivuxolimab. These receptors all stem from an adult with an advanced solid tumor such as melanoma, head and neck, liver or kidney cancer. The CDR3 runs from the conserved cysteine through the conserved F or W. The D gene is left open where the match is weak. Clone size is stated in some rows and not others, as once, few, many or a class when expanded.

d_call: -; clone_size: -; j_call: TRBJ2-2; v_call: TRBV2; cdr3_nt: TGTGCCAGCACAGACGGACAGCTGATACCCGGGGAGCTGTTTTTT; cdr3_aa: CASTDGQLIPGELFF
d_call: -; clone_size: -; j_call: TRBJ1-4; v_call: TRBV7-9; cdr3_nt: TGTGCCAGCAGCTCGAGGGTTACTAATGAAAAACTGTTTTTT; cdr3_aa: CASSSRVTNEKLFF
d_call: TRBD2; clone_size: -; j_call: TRBJ2-7; v_call: TRBV29-1; cdr3_nt: TGCAGCGTTGATCTAGCGGGGGACGAGCAGTACTTC; cdr3_aa: CSVDLAGDEQYF
d_call: TRBD1; clone_size: -; j_call: TRBJ2-7; v_call: TRBV6-5; cdr3_nt: TGTGCCAGCAGTTACGGGACAGGGACCTACGAGCAGTACTTC; cdr3_aa: CASSYGTGTYEQYF
d_call: TRBD2; clone_size: once; j_call: TRBJ2-1; v_call: TRBV6-5; cdr3_nt: TGTGCCAGCACCATACGGGAGGGAATCGGTGAGCAGTTCTTC; cdr3_aa: CASTIREGIGEQFF
d_call: -; clone_size: -; j_call: TRBJ2-2; v_call: TRBV19; cdr3_nt: TGTGCCAGTAGTTGGGACTTCGGGGAGCTGTTTTTT; cdr3_aa: CASSWDFGELFF
d_call: TRBD1; clone_size: -; j_call: TRBJ2-7; v_call: TRBV13; cdr3_nt: TGTGCCAGCAGCTTCGACAGGGACTACGAGCAGTACTTC; cdr3_aa: CASSFDRDYEQYF
d_call: -; clone_size: -; j_call: TRBJ1-5; v_call: TRBV9; cdr3_nt: TGTGCCAGCAGCCGGAGGGGGGACGGCAATCAGCCCCAGCATTTT; cdr3_aa: CASSRRGDGNQPQHF
d_call: -; clone_size: few; j_call: TRBJ2-7; v_call: TRBV11-2; cdr3_nt: TGTGCCAGCAGCGCGGGCCAATCCTACGAGCAGTACTTC; cdr3_aa: CASSAGQSYEQYF
d_call: -; clone_size: few; j_call: TRBJ2-7; v_call: TRBV28; cdr3_nt: TGTGCCAGCAGTTTCTCCGAGCAGTACTTC; cdr3_aa: CASSFSEQYF
d_call: -; clone_size: -; j_call: TRBJ2-1; v_call: TRBV16; cdr3_nt: TGTGCCAGCAGCCAATACGAAGGGGGGGACTGGATCTTC; cdr3_aa: CASSQYEGGDWIF
d_call: -; clone_size: -; j_call: TRBJ2-1; v_call: TRBV27; cdr3_nt: TGTGCCAGCAGTTTGGCCAGTGGCTCCTACAATGAGCAGTTCTTC; cdr3_aa: CASSLASGSYNEQFF
d_call: -; clone_size: once; j_call: TRBJ2-5; v_call: TRBV25-1; cdr3_nt: TGTGCCAGCAGTGAATATAGCACGTTGGAGACCCAGTACTTC; cdr3_aa: CASSEYSTLETQYF
d_call: -; clone_size: -; j_call: TRBJ1-4; v_call: TRBV18; cdr3_nt: TGTGCCAGCTCACCACCGGGGGTCGGGAATGAAAAACTGTTTTTT; cdr3_aa: CASSPPGVGNEKLFF
d_call: -; clone_size: medium-sized; j_call: TRBJ1-5; v_call: TRBV5-1; cdr3_nt: TGCGCCAGCAGCTTGGATGGGGTGGGCAATCAGCCCCAGCATTTT; cdr3_aa: CASSLDGVGNQPQHF
d_call: -; clone_size: -; j_call: TRBJ2-2; v_call: TRBV2; cdr3_nt: TGTGCCAGCATGGGAAGTGACTCGAACACCGGGGAGCTGTTTTTT; cdr3_aa: CASMGSDSNTGELFF
d_call: -; clone_size: -; j_call: TRBJ1-1; v_call: TRBV5-4; cdr3_nt: TGTGCCAGCAGCTCCTCGGGGTCTCAGGAAGCTTTCTTT; cdr3_aa: CASSSSGSQEAFF
d_call: -; clone_size: -; j_call: TRBJ2-6; v_call: TRBV5-6; cdr3_nt: TGTGCCAGCAGCTTGCCCGAGGCCGGGGCCAACGTCCTGACTTTC; cdr3_aa: CASSLPEAGANVLTF